Listed below are T cell receptor beta chains from one sample, sequenced in a study of T cell responses to AZD1222 COVID-19 vaccine. Clones were read by immunoSEQ multiplex PCR, and TCRdb kept only the in-frame ones, dropping some. The table shows around 45,000 clones, with 80% occurring only once. This specimen was peripheral blood, taken 28 days after the second dose of the MenACWY control vaccine. The receptors here all came from an adult who received the MenACWY meningococcal vaccine as a control. The CDR3 runs from the conserved cysteine through the conserved F or W. The D gene is left open where the match is weak. Not every row has a clone size; where given, it reads once, few, many or a size class.

size: -
V: TRBV5-1
J: TRBJ1-1
D: -
DNA: TGCGCCAGCAGCTTGGGGACCTCTCAGAGAATGAACACTGAAGCTTTCTTT
CDR3: CASSLGTSQRMNTEAFF

size: -
V: TRBV20-1
J: TRBJ1-1
D: -
DNA: TGCAGTGCTGGCGGTAACACTGAAGCTTTCTTT
CDR3: CSAGGNTEAFF

size: once
V: TRBV19
J: TRBJ2-4
D: -
DNA: TGTGCCAGTAGTATAGGGGGCCTCGTCTGGGCCAAAAACATTCAGTACTTC
CDR3: CASSIGGLVWAKNIQYF

size: -
V: TRBV15
J: TRBJ2-1
D: TRBD2
DNA: TGTGCCACCAGCAGGACACTAACTAGCGGGCCCAACAATGAGCAGTTCTTC
CDR3: CATSRTLTSGPNNEQFF

size: -
V: TRBV6-6
J: TRBJ1-1
D: TRBD1
DNA: TGTGCCAGCAGAGGAGGCAGGGGGAATATGAACACTGAAGCTTTCTTT
CDR3: CASRGGRGNMNTEAFF

size: -
V: TRBV3-1/TRBV3-2
J: TRBJ2-1
D: -
DNA: TGTGCCAGCAGCTTCCGGGACCTTTCAAGCGATGAGCAGTTCTTC
CDR3: CASSFRDLSSDEQFF

size: -
V: TRBV7-9
J: TRBJ2-1
D: TRBD1
DNA: TGTGCCAGCAGCTTCCCCGGGACAGGGGTGGACAATGAGCAGTTCTTC
CDR3: CASSFPGTGVDNEQFF

size: -
V: TRBV30
J: TRBJ1-5
D: -
DNA: TGTGCCCTCACTAAATCGACAGGTCGGAATCAGCCCCAGCATTTT
CDR3: CALTKSTGRNQPQHF

size: -
V: TRBV2
J: TRBJ1-3
D: -
DNA: TGTGCCAGCAGTGAACGGCGGAGGAACTCTGGAAACACCATATATTTT
CDR3: CASSERRRNSGNTIYF

size: -
V: TRBV28
J: TRBJ1-5
D: TRBD1
DNA: TGTGCCAGCACCTATCCCTTGGGCAGGGACAGGCATTTT
CDR3: CASTYPLGRDRHF

size: -
V: TRBV30
J: TRBJ1-5
D: TRBD1
DNA: TGTGCCTGGAGGGGGACAGTCAATCAGCCCCAGCATTTT
CDR3: CAWRGTVNQPQHF

size: -
V: TRBV5-1
J: TRBJ2-1
D: -
DNA: TGCGCCAGCAGTACGGGGAACTCCTACAATGAGCAGTTCTTC
CDR3: CASSTGNSYNEQFF

size: -
V: TRBV5-4
J: TRBJ2-5
D: TRBD1
DNA: TGTGCCAGCAACTTCTACGGCCGGGACAGGGCCTCCCAAGAGACCCAGTACTTC
CDR3: CASNFYGRDRASQETQYF

size: -
V: TRBV30
J: TRBJ2-2
D: -
DNA: TGTGCCTGGAGTGGGACAGACGCGAACACCGGGGAGCTGTTTTTT
CDR3: CAWSGTDANTGELFF

size: -
V: TRBV21-1
J: TRBJ1-5
D: -
DNA: TGTGCCAGCAGCAAAAGGGAGGTCCCGCAGTTAGGTCAGCCCCAGCATTTT
CDR3: CASSKREVPQLGQPQHF

size: -
V: TRBV7-8
J: TRBJ1-1
D: -
DNA: TGTGCCAGCAGCCCGTCCGGGGTCTTGGAAGCTTTCTTT
CDR3: CASSPSGVLEAFF

size: few
V: TRBV10-1
J: TRBJ2-1
D: TRBD1
DNA: TGCGCCAGCAGCCGAGTAGGGGACAGGGTGAACAATGAGCAGTTCTTC
CDR3: CASSRVGDRVNNEQFF

size: -
V: TRBV2
J: TRBJ1-1
D: -
DNA: TGTGCCAGCAGAGAGGTGGGACCTTGGTACACTGAAGCTTTCTTT
CDR3: CASREVGPWYTEAFF

size: -
V: TRBV19
J: TRBJ1-1
D: -
DNA: TGTGCCAGTAGTACCGAGGGATGGACTGAAGCTTTCTTT
CDR3: CASSTEGWTEAFF

size: -
V: TRBV10-1
J: TRBJ2-1
D: TRBD1
DNA: TGCGCCAGCAGTGAATTATATCGGACAGGGACAAATGAGCAGTTCTTC
CDR3: CASSELYRTGTNEQFF

size: -
V: TRBV6-2/TRBV6-3
J: TRBJ2-3
D: TRBD2
DNA: TGTGCCAGCAGCCCTAGGGTTGGGGCTAGCGGGTACACAGATACGCAGTATTTT
CDR3: CASSPRVGASGYTDTQYF

size: -
V: TRBV7-9
J: TRBJ1-3
D: TRBD1
DNA: TGTGCCAGCAGCGTAGGGACAGGGGGTCTTCTAAACACCATATATTTT
CDR3: CASSVGTGGLLNTIYF

size: once
V: TRBV2
J: TRBJ1-3
D: -
DNA: TGTGCCAGCATTCCCCAAGTTTTCCGGAACACCATATATTTT
CDR3: CASIPQVFRNTIYF

size: -
V: TRBV5-1
J: TRBJ1-1
D: -
DNA: TGCGCCAGCAGCTCCTTAATGAACACTGAAGCTTTCTTT
CDR3: CASSSLMNTEAFF

size: -
V: TRBV28
J: TRBJ1-5
D: -
DNA: TGTGCCAGCAGTTTACCGCGAAATCAGCCCCAGCATTTT
CDR3: CASSLPRNQPQHF

size: -
V: TRBV5-1
J: TRBJ1-3
D: -
DNA: TGCGCCAGCAGCTTAATAGTGGGGTCCACCTCTGGAAACACCATATATTTT
CDR3: CASSLIVGSTSGNTIYF

size: -
V: TRBV29-1
J: TRBJ1-2
D: TRBD1
DNA: TGCAGCGAGATGGGACAGTCAGGTGGCTACACCTTC
CDR3: CSEMGQSGGYTF

size: few
V: TRBV2
J: TRBJ2-7
D: TRBD1
DNA: TGTGCCAGCATGGGACAGGGGGACTACGAGCAGTACTTC
CDR3: CASMGQGDYEQYF

size: -
V: TRBV5-1
J: TRBJ1-2
D: TRBD1
DNA: TGCGCCAGCAGCGGTACGACAGGGTTTGGCTACACCTTC
CDR3: CASSGTTGFGYTF

size: -
V: TRBV19
J: TRBJ2-3
D: -
DNA: TGTGCCAGTAGTAGGACAGCGGGGACTTCACCGGAGGATACGCAGTATTTT
CDR3: CASSRTAGTSPEDTQYF

size: once
V: TRBV30
J: TRBJ2-1
D: TRBD2
DNA: TGTGCCTGGAGGCTACCCGGACTAGCGGGATTCAATGAGCAGTTCTTC
CDR3: CAWRLPGLAGFNEQFF

size: -
V: TRBV7-8
J: TRBJ1-1
D: -
DNA: TGTGCCAGCAGCTTAGGAGGTGTTGAAGCTTTCTTT
CDR3: CASSLGGVEAFF

size: -
V: TRBV28
J: TRBJ1-5
D: -
DNA: TGTGCCAGCAGACCTACAGGGAATCAGCCCCAGCATTTT
CDR3: CASRPTGNQPQHF

size: -
V: TRBV28
J: TRBJ2-1
D: TRBD1
DNA: TGTGCCAGCAGCTTGGGACAGGGCACAAATGAGCAGTTCTTC
CDR3: CASSLGQGTNEQFF

size: -
V: TRBV5-1
J: TRBJ1-2
D: -
DNA: TGCGCCAGCAGCTTGGATATCTATGGCTACACCTTC
CDR3: CASSLDIYGYTF

size: -
V: TRBV9
J: TRBJ1-4
D: -
DNA: TGTGCCAGCAGCGATGGACAAGTTCAAAAACTGTTTTTT
CDR3: CASSDGQVQKLFF

size: -
V: TRBV4-2
J: TRBJ1-4
D: -
DNA: TGTGCCAGCAGCCCACGGGGTCAGGCTGAAAAACTGTTTTTT
CDR3: CASSPRGQAEKLFF

size: -
V: TRBV5-6
J: TRBJ1-2
D: -
DNA: TGTGCCAGCAGCTTTGACAAATCTAACTATGGCTACACCTTC
CDR3: CASSFDKSNYGYTF

size: -
V: TRBV19
J: TRBJ2-5
D: -
DNA: TGTGCCAGTAGTACTGGGGCGGGAATCCAAGAGACCCAGTACTTC
CDR3: CASSTGAGIQETQYF

size: -
V: TRBV5-1
J: TRBJ1-4
D: -
DNA: TGCGCCAGCAGTGACAGGTCTAATGAAAAACTGTTTTTT
CDR3: CASSDRSNEKLFF